The present T cell receptor beta chain was sequenced within a study of cytomegalovirus exposure and HLA in healthy donors. Broader study findings: Most TCR sequences were uncommon, yet certain public TCRs appeared in many donors. In vitro confirmation showed a few CMV-associated chains to be CMV antigen specific.

V lost 6 bases and J lost 5; bases outside the gene matches: 4. Germline assignment: CDR1 SNHLY and CDR2 FYNNEI. The CDR3 is 13 amino acids. For this clone: The antigen is unknown.

The data were produced by immunoSEQ multiplex PCR, yet TCRdb's version contains in-frame clones alone and is incomplete. The repertoire holds tens of thousands of clones, with around 97% as singletons. This sequence originates from a man aged 18 to 29 in good health and CMV-seronegative. The specimen sequenced was PBMCs. The J gene is TRBJ2-3, the V gene TRBV2; the match to TRBD2 covers 8 bases. In DNA form, the CDR3 reads TGTGCCAGCAGGGGACTAGAAGGAGATACGCAGTATTTT. This sequence encodes CASRGLEGDTQYF.